These 29 T cell receptor beta chains were sequenced from one sample in a study of PD-L1 blockade in urothelial cancer. Assay used: immunoSEQ multiplex PCR; TCRdb lists only in-frame clones, some missing. This sample yields 130,000 or so clones, of which roughly 80% are seen a single time; about 2.9% belongs to the top ten. Regarding time point: pretreatment peripheral blood. Sequencing used PBMCs, obtained around atezolizumab (anti-PD-L1) treatment. These receptors were collected from a man in his forties or fifties with urothelial cancer.

This clone appeared a single time. The chain is built from TRBV28 and TRBJ1-1, with D possibly being TRBD1 (6 bases). Deletions cut 1 base from V and 5 bases from J, with 14 bases between. Germline V gene lookup returns CDR1 MDHEN and CDR2 SYDVKM. This CDR3 has 15 residues. The CDR3 nucleotides are TGTGCCAGCAGTTTATTACGGCAGGGGTTGACTGAAGCTTTCTTT. Translated, it gives CASSLLRQGLTEAFF.

The chain has TRBV7-2 and TRBJ1-4, with 8 bases lining up with TRBD1. Germline assignment: CDR1 SGHTA and CDR2 FQGNSA. V was pared by 5 bases and J by 5 bases, with 7 bases of the junction left unmatched. This CDR3 spans 15 amino acids. CDR3 in amino acids: CASSPHTGGNEKLFF. CDR3 in DNA: TGTGCCAGCAGCCCACACACAGGGGGGAATGAAAAACTGTTTTTT.

J is TRBJ1-5 and V is TRBV6-5; maybe TRBD1 (5 bases). Germline CDR1 reads MNHEY; CDR2 reads SVGAGI. The CDR3 totals 15 residues. Trimming pared 6 bases from V and 1 base from J, leaving 13 bases between. The CDR3 region has the DNA TGTGCCAGCAGGCCCCAGGGAGGCAGCAATCAGCCCCAGCATTTT. Its protein is CASRPQGGSNQPQHF.

This rearrangement joins TRBV11-2 to TRBJ2-3; D not certain. The CDR3 has 15 amino acids. The V end was cut by 3 bases, the J end by 2 bases, with 12 bases between. CDR1 and CDR2 from the germline V gene are SGHAT and FQNNGV. CDR3 loop: CASSFQRGYTDTQYF. DNA for the CDR3: TGTGCCAGCAGCTTCCAGAGAGGATACACAGATACGCAGTATTTT.

The V gene is TRBV27, the J gene TRBJ2-7, with TRBD1 matching over 11 bases. Germline V gene data show CDR1 as MNHEY and CDR2 as SMNVEV (reference sequence). CDR3 length: 15 residues. V lost 4 bases and J lost 5; bases outside the gene matches: 7. The CDR3 bases are TGTGCCAGCAGTTCCCTCCCGGGACAGGGGGACGAGCAGTACTTC. Protein: CASSSLPGQGDEQYF.

This clone was counted between two and nine times. The V and J genes are TRBV20-1 and TRBJ2-7, with D perhaps TRBD1 (5 bases). Germline V CDR1 and CDR2: DFQATT, SNEGSKA (reference sequence). This CDR3 region has 11 residues. V was clipped by 4 bases and J by 3 bases, with 7 bases between them. CDR3: CSAIRDYEQYF. Written as DNA, the CDR3 is TGCAGTGCTATCAGGGACTACGAGCAGTACTTC.

This clone showed up just once. V and J are TRBV28 and TRBJ1-2; 8 bases fit TRBD1. Germline assignment: CDR1 MDHEN and CDR2 SYDVKM. Trimming took 6 bases from V and 1 from J; bases not matched to a gene: 10. The CDR3 loop spans 16 amino acids. Here the CDR3 DNA reads TGTGCCAGCAGCCGACGCGACAGGGGCGTTAACTATGGCTACACCTTC. This sequence encodes CASSRRDRGVNYGYTF.

The CDR3 is CASSFPGPNQPQHF. CDR3 DNA sequence: TGTGCCAGCAGTTTCCCAGGGCCCAATCAGCCCCAGCATTTT. This chain connects TRBV28 to TRBJ1-5, with D perhaps matching TRBD1 (5 bases). V lost 3 bases to trimming and J lost 3 bases, with 9 bases between them. The CDR3 covers 14 residues. Germline values: CDR1 MDHEN, CDR2 SYDVKM.

V usage is TRBV2 and J usage is TRBJ2-1; the match to TRBD2 covers 10 bases. The CDR3 is 16 amino acids. Germline CDR1 reads SNHLY; CDR2 reads FYNNEI. V lost 6 bases to trimming and J lost 2 bases; unmatched junction nucleotides: 7. CDR3 region: CASRDGGTSAYNEQFF. CDR3 DNA sequence: TGTGCCAGCAGAGACGGCGGGACTAGCGCCTACAATGAGCAGTTCTTC.

The chain is built from TRBV18 and TRBJ1-1, with 9 nucleotides matching TRBD1. Germline V lookup: CDR1 KGHSH, CDR2 LQKENI. V trimming: 2 bases; J trimming: 5 bases; junction bases outside the gene matches: 9. The CDR3 is 16 residues long. CDR3 sequence reads: CASSPWALGQGTEAFF. DNA of the CDR3: TGTGCCAGCTCACCATGGGCACTTGGACAGGGGACTGAAGCTTTCTTT.

There are a few counts of this clone. The chain uses TRBV6-1 and TRBJ2-7, with TRBD2 identical over 10 bases. The CDR3 consists of 15 residues. The V and J ends lost 7 bases and 3 bases, in that order; junction bases with no gene match: 9. Germline CDR1 reads MNHNS; CDR2 reads SASEGT. This CDR3 is CASTRTSGLDYEQYF. In DNA, the CDR3 is TGTGCCAGCACCCGGACTAGCGGACTTGACTACGAGCAGTACTTC.

This clone showed up just once. CDR3 loop: CASRALDTGELFF. The CDR3 DNA follows: TGCGCCAGCAGGGCCTTGGACACCGGGGAGCTGTTTTTT. The chain links TRBV5-1 to TRBJ2-2; D unresolved. The CDR3 spans 13 residues. V was cut by 5 bases and J by 3 bases, with 8 bases left in between. CDR1 and CDR2 from the germline V gene are SGHRS and YFSETQ.

V is TRBV29-1 and J is TRBJ2-1; TRBD2 agrees at 7 bases. CDR1 and CDR2 (germline): SQVTM, ANQGSEA. There are 12 residues in the CDR3. V gave up 5 bases and J gave up 7 bases; unmatched junction bases: 5. The CDR3 here is CSVRGGGNEQFF. In DNA form, the CDR3 reads TGCAGCGTTCGTGGGGGGGGAAATGAGCAGTTCTTC.

The chain is built from TRBV5-4 and TRBJ2-2, with 8 nucleotides matching TRBD2. Trimming cost V 2 bases and J 5 bases; bases outside gene matches: 2. Per the germline V gene, CDR1 is SGHNT and CDR2 is YYREEE (reference sequence). This CDR3 is built from 14 residues. CDR3 DNA sequence: TGTGCCAGCAGCTTCGCTAGCGGGACCGGGGAGCTGTTTTTT. Its translation: CASSFASGTGELFF.

This clone was counted once. The genes are TRBV6-6 and TRBJ2-1; D is possibly TRBD2 (5 bases). Germline V gives CDR1 MNHNY, CDR2 SVGAGI (reference sequence). The germline V and J ends were trimmed by 0 bases and 7 bases, with 7 bases remaining between them. The CDR3 totals 13 residues. DNA for the CDR3: TGTGCCAGCAGTTACTCGCCGGGGAATGAGCAGTTCTTC. Translated, it gives CASSYSPGNEQFF.

This chain uses TRBV9 with TRBJ1-1, with D maybe TRBD1 (5 bases). This CDR3 has 14 amino acids. Between the trimmed V and J ends, which lost 4 bases and 1 base, there was a span of 11 bases. Per germline, CDR1 SGDLS and CDR2 YYNGEE. CDR3 sequence: CASSPGLTNTEAFF. The CDR3 DNA reads TGTGCCAGCAGCCCGGGACTGACGAACACTGAAGCTTTCTTT.

The chain couples TRBV6-6 to TRBJ1-2, with D perhaps TRBD1 (5 bases). The CDR3 spans 13 residues. V lost 0 bases and J 5 bases, leaving 7 bases between the germline ends. Germline CDR1 and CDR2: MNHNY and SVGAGI (reference sequence). The chain's CDR3 is CASSYSDRYGYTF. CDR3 DNA sequence: TGTGCCAGCAGTTACTCCGACAGATATGGCTACACCTTC.

The chain carries TRBV5-5 and TRBJ2-7; 7 nucleotides match TRBD1. The junction had 6 bases not matched to a gene; V was cut back by 4 bases and J by 5 bases. The germline V gene has CDR1 SGHKS and CDR2 YYEKEE (reference sequence). The CDR3 is 13 residues long. CDR3 DNA sequence: TGTGCCAGCAGCCCGACAGGGCGCCACGAGCAGTACTTC. Protein: CASSPTGRHEQYF.

The chain uses TRBV30 and TRBJ2-1; no clear D gene. Germline-derived CDR1 and CDR2 are GTSNPN and SVGIG (reference sequence). CDR3 length: 12 amino acids. V lost 2 bases, J lost 5 bases, and 7 bases lay in between. The chain's CDR3 is CAWSTVNNEQFF. The DNA of the CDR3 is TGTGCCTGGAGTACGGTGAACAATGAGCAGTTCTTC.

This chain links TRBV27 with TRBJ2-5; 15 bases are shared with TRBD2. V was clipped by 6 bases and J by 5 bases; unmatched bases: 10. CDR1 is MNHEY and CDR2 is SMNVEV in the germline V gene (reference sequence). CDR3 length: 17 amino acids. CDR3 in DNA: TGTGCCAGCAGAACCCGGACTAGCGGGAGGGTCGGTGAGACCCAGTACTTC. Protein sequence: CASRTRTSGRVGETQYF.

This rearrangement joins TRBV7-9 to TRBJ1-4; 7 bases line up with TRBD1. CDR1 is SEHNR, CDR2 FQNEAQ, per germline (reference sequence). The CDR3 covers 15 residues. V shed 5 bases and J 0 bases; nucleotides not matched to a gene: 3. The CDR3 DNA reads TGTGCCAGCAGCCCGACAGGGTCAACTAATGAAAAACTGTTTTTT. It codes for CASSPTGSTNEKLFF.

V and J are TRBV4-1 and TRBJ2-5; 8 positions match TRBD2. CDR3 size: 14 residues. V was pared by 2 bases and J by 5 bases, with 4 bases of the junction left unmatched. CDR1 is MGHRA and CDR2 is YSYEKL in the germline V gene. The CDR3 loop is CASSQPGTSETQYF. As DNA, the CDR3 is TGCGCCAGCAGCCAACCCGGGACTAGTGAGACCCAGTACTTC.

The chain employs TRBV30 and TRBJ2-1; TRBD2 agrees at 10 bases. Germline V lookup: CDR1 GTSNPN, CDR2 SVGIG (reference sequence). The CDR3 consists of 12 residues. After removal of 2 bases from V and 14 bases from J, the junction contained 6 bases not matched to a gene. The CDR3 nucleotides are TGTGCCTGGAGTCCCACTAGCGGGACGGAGTTCTTC. Translation: CAWSPTSGTEFF.

This clone was counted between two and nine times. The V gene is TRBV30, the J gene TRBJ2-2; no definite D call. From germline, CDR1 is GTSNPN and CDR2 SVGIG (reference sequence). The CDR3 sequence is 11 residues long. Trimming took off 5 bases at V and 6 bases at J, with 7 bases between the two ends. This CDR3 reads CAWQRSGELFF. Here the CDR3 DNA reads TGTGCCTGGCAGAGGTCCGGGGAGCTGTTTTTT.

This clone was seen only a few times. The chain couples TRBV5-4 to TRBJ2-2; 11 bases match TRBD2. CDR1 is SGHNT, CDR2 YYREEE, per germline (reference sequence). The CDR3 extends over 18 amino acids. Unmatched junction bases numbered 12, after V lost 3 bases and J lost 5 bases. The CDR3 region has the DNA TGTGCCAGCAGCTCGGTGGCTAGCGGGAGGCGTAGGACCGGGGAGCTGTTTTTT. This sequence encodes CASSSVASGRRRTGELFF. Variable domain in full (rest from reference TRBV5-4 and TRBJ2-2): ETGVTQSPTHLIKTRGQQVTLRCSSQSGHNTVSWYQQALGQGPQFIFQYYREEENGRGNFPPRFSGLQFPNYSSELNVNALELDDSALYLCASSSVASGRRRTGELFFGEGSRLTVL.

This clone was observed a single time. The chain is built from TRBV10-3 and TRBJ2-1, with 8 bases that match TRBD2. Germline CDR1 reads ENHRY; CDR2 reads SYGVKD. The trim removed 10 bases at V and 8 bases at J, leaving 16 bases unmatched. The CDR3 sequence is 15 residues long. DNA of the CDR3: TGTGCCACCCGTCTCTCGGGAGGGCTGTTGGATGAGCAGTTCTTC. Residues: CATRLSGGLLDEQFF.

At least ten counts were recorded for this clone. This sequence joins TRBV19 and TRBJ1-2, with unresolved D. Germline V gene data show CDR1 as LNHDA and CDR2 as SQIVND (reference sequence). V was pared by 3 bases and J by 1 base, with 9 bases between. The CDR3 loop spans 14 amino acids. As DNA, the CDR3 is TGTGCCAGTAGTATTATCCCGGTTAACTATGGCTACACCTTC. Amino acids: CASSIIPVNYGYTF.

The J gene is TRBJ2-7, the V gene TRBV9; D might be TRBD1 (6 bases). The CDR3 spans 13 residues. CDR1 and CDR2 (germline): SGDLS, YYNGEE. V lost 8 bases to trimming and J lost 2 bases, with 14 bases between them. Here the CDR3 DNA reads TGTGCCAGTTCCGGGACAAACCCCTACGAGCAGTACTTC. It codes for CASSGTNPYEQYF.

The chain is built from TRBV5-8 and TRBJ2-3; 7 bases match TRBD1. This CDR3 region has 16 residues. The germline gives CDR1 SGHTS, CDR2 YDEGEE. The V gene end was trimmed by 4 bases and the J gene end by 1 base; junction bases not matched to a gene: 9. Here the CDR3 DNA reads TGTGCCAGCAGCCCAGGACAGGCTGGTGGCACAGATACGCAGTATTTT. Residues: CASSPGQAGGTDTQYF.